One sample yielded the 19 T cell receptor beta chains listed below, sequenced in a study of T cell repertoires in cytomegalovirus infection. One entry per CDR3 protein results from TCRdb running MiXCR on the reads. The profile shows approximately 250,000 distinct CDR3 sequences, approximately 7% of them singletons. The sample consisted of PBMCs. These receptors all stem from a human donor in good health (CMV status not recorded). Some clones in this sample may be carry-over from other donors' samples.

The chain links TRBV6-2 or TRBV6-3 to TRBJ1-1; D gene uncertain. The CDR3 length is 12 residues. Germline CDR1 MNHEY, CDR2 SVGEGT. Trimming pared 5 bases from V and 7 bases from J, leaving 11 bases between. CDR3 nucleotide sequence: TGTGCCAGCAGTACCGACACCCGTGAAGCTTTCTTT. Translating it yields CASSTDTREAFF.

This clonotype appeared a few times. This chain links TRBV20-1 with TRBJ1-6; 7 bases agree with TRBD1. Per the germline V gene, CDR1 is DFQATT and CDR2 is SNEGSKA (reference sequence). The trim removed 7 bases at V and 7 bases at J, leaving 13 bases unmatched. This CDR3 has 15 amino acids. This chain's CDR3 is CSGTHSGQPNSPLHF. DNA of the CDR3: TGCAGTGGTACGCATTCGGGACAGCCGAATTCACCCCTCCACTTT.

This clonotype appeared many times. The CDR3 nucleotides read TGCGCCAGCAGCCAAGGTGGGGCGGTCGGGAACACTGAAGCTTTCTTT. Translated, it gives CASSQGGAVGNTEAFF. This chain connects TRBV4-3 to TRBJ1-1, with D perhaps TRBD1 (5 bases). V dropped 1 base and J dropped 1 base, with 13 bases sitting between them. The CDR3 sequence is 16 residues long. In germline, CDR1 is LGHNA, CDR2 YSLEER.

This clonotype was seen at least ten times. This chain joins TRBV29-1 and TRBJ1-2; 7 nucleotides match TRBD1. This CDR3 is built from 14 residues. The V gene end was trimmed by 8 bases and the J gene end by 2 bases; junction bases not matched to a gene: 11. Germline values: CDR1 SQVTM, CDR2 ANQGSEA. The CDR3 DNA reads TGCAGCCTCTCCCTCCAGGGGGGGAACTATGGCTACACCTTC. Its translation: CSLSLQGGNYGYTF.

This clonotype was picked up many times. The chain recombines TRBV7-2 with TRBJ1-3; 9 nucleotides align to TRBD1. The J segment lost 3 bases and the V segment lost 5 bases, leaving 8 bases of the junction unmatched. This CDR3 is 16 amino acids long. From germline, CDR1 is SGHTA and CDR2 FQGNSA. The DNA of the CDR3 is TGTGCCAGCAGCCAGCACGGGACAGGGAATGGAAACACCATATATTTT. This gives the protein CASSQHGTGNGNTIYF.

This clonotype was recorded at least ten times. The CDR3 bases are TGTGCCAGCAGTTTAGACCAGACAGGGAACACTGAAGCTTTCTTT. Residues: CASSLDQTGNTEAFF. The V call is TRBV12-3 or TRBV12-4, the J call TRBJ1-1, with D possibly TRBD1 on 6 matching bases. Trimming took 1 base from V and 1 from J, leaving 10 bases between them. The CDR3 covers 15 residues.

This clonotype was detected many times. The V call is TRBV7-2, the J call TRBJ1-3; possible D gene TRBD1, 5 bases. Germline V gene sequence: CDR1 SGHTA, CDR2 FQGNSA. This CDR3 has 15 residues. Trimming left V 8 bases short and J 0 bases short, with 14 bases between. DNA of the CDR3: TGTGCCAGCGGATTACAGGCCTACTCTGGAAACACCATATATTTT. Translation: CASGLQAYSGNTIYF.

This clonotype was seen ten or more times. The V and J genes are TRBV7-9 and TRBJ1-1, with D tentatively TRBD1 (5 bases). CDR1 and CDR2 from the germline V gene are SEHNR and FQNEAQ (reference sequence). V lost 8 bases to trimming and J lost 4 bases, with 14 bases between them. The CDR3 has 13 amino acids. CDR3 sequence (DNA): TGTGCCAGCGGCCGGGCAGGGAGCACTGAAGCTTTCTTT. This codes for CASGRAGSTEAFF.

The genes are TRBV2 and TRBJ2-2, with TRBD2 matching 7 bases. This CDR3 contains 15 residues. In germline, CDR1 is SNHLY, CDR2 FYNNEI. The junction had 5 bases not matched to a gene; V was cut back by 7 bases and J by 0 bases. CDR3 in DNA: TGTGCCAGCAATAGAGCGGGGTCGAACACCGGGGAGCTGTTTTTT. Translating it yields CASNRAGSNTGELFF.

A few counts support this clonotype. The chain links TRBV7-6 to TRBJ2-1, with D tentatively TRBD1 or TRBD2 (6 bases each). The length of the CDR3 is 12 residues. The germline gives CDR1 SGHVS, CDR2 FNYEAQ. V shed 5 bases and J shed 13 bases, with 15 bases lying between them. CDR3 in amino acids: CASSPDGGGQFF. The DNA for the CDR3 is TGTGCCAGCAGCCCGGACGGAGGGGGACAGTTCTTC.

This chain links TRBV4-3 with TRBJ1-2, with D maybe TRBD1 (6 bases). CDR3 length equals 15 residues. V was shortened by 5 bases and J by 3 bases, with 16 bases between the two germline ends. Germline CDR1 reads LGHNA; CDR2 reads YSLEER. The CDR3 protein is CASSGYRVAHYGYTF. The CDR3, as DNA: TGCGCCAGCAGCGGATACAGGGTGGCCCACTATGGCTACACCTTC.

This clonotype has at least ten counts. The CDR3 loop reads CASSSSAGGLDTGELFF. The CDR3 nucleotides read TGTGCCAGCAGCTCTAGCGCGGGGGGGCTGGACACCGGGGAGCTGTTTTTT. The gene calls are TRBV7-3 and TRBJ2-2; 9 bases map to TRBD2. This CDR3 has 17 residues. Germline CDR1 reads SGHTA; CDR2 reads FQGTGA. Unmatched junction bases numbered 9, after V lost 4 bases and J lost 3 bases.

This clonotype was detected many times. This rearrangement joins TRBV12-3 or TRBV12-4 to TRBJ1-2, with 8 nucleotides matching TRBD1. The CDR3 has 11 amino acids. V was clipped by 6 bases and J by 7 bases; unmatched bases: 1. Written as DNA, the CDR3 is TGTGCCAGCAGAGACAGGGGTGGCTACACCTTC. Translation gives CASRDRGGYTF.

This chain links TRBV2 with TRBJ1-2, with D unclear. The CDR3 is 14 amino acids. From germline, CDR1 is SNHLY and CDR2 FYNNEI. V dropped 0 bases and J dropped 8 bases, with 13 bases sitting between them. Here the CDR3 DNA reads TGTGCCAGCAGTGAAGCCCGAGACTCAGTCGGCTACACCTTC. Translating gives CASSEARDSVGYTF.

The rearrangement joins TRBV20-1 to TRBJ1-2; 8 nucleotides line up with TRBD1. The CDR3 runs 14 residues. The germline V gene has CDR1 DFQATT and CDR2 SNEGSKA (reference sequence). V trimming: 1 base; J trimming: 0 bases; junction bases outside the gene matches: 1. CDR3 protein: CSARVQGANYGYTF. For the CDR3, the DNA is TGCAGTGCTAGAGTACAGGGGGCTAACTATGGCTACACCTTC.

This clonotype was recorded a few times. In nucleotides, the CDR3 is TGCAGCGTTGAAGATCGTGCCAGCTTGAGGTTGTCTGGCTACACCTTC. This sequence encodes CSVEDRASLRLSGYTF. The rearrangement joins TRBV29-1 to TRBJ1-2; no firm D call. The CDR3 runs to 16 residues. Trimming shortened V by 0 bases and J by 7 bases, and 21 bases separated the two germline ends. Germline CDR1 and CDR2: SQVTM and ANQGSEA.

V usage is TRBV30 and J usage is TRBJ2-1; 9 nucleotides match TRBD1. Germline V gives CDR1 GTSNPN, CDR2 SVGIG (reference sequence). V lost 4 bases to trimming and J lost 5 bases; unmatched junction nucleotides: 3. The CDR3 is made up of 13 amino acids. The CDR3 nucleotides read TGTGCCTGGAATGGACAGGGGAACAATGAGCAGTTCTTC. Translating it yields CAWNGQGNNEQFF.

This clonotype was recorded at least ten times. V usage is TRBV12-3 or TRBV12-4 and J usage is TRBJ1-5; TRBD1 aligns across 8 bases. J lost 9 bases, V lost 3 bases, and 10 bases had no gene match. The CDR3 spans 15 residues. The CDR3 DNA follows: TGTGCCAGCAGTTTGTTCAGGGGGCGCCGGTGGCCCCAGCATTTT. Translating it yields CASSLFRGRRWPQHF.

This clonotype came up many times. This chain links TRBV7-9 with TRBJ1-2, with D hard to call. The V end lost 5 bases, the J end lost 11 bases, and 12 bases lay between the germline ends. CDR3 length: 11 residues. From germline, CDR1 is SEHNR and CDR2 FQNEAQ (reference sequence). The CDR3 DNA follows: TGTGCCAGCAGCACTACAGCGAAATACACCTTC. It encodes CASSTTAKYTF.